The clone carrying this T cell receptor beta chain turned up a few times. This sample is part of a study of blood T cell repertoires in COVID-19. Study-level information: The United States, Italy and Spain supplied acute and convalescent COVID-19 samples.

Per the original data handling: Cell counts per sample came from amplifying reference gene primers. Produced via immunoSEQ multiplex PCR; TCRdb's table is partial and in-frame only. V, J and clone size are taken as reported in that table, and D and trimming were inferred from the DNA itself. Here the sample spans about 120,000 clones, 65% to 90% being singletons. Germline-derived CDR1 and CDR2 are MNHNY and SVGAGI (reference sequence). This CDR3 region has 15 residues. V gave up 7 bases and J gave up 0 bases, with 12 bases separating them. This receptor was taken from a man at least 80 years old with acute or convalescent COVID-19. The chain employs TRBV6-6 and TRBJ1-4; D is ambiguous. Material: peripheral blood. The CDR3 region is CASIPGRSTNEKLFF. The CDR3 region has the DNA TGTGCCAGCATCCCCGGTAGATCAACTAATGAAAAACTGTTTTTT.